The 30 T cell receptor beta chains listed next were all sequenced from one sample in a study of cytomegalovirus exposure and HLA in healthy donors. PCR was performed using 60 Vbeta and 13 Jbeta primers. The assay was immunoSEQ multiplex PCR, and TCRdb's table has in-frame clones only and misses some. The table lists 100,000 to 150,000 clones. Sequencing input: PBMCs. The receptors come from a young man in good health and CMV-seronegative.

The gene calls are TRBV10-1 and TRBJ2-5, with D tentatively TRBD1 (6 bases). CDR1 is WNHNN, CDR2 SYGVQD, per germline (reference sequence). The CDR3 is made up of 14 amino acids. V lost 6 bases and J 9 bases, leaving 20 bases between the germline ends. CDR3 bases: TGCGCCAGCAGCTTGGGGGCGTCCGACCCACCCCAGTACTTC. This gives the protein CASSLGASDPPQYF.

The chain links TRBV28 to TRBJ2-5, with unresolved D. The CDR3 is made up of 13 amino acids. Germline lookup yields CDR1 MDHEN and CDR2 SYDVKM. Trimming took 4 bases from V and 7 from J, leaving 13 bases between them. As DNA, the CDR3 is TGTGCCAGCAGTTCAGGTGATGGTTGGACCCAGTACTTC. Protein product: CASSSGDGWTQYF.

CDR3 in amino acids: CASSPLRFSEQYF. CDR3 sequence (DNA): TGTGCCAGCTCACCACTGAGGTTCTCCGAGCAGTACTTC. The chain combines TRBV18 with TRBJ2-7; D unresolved. This CDR3 contains 13 residues. Germline values: CDR1 KGHSH, CDR2 LQKENI. The V and J ends lost 1 base and 6 bases respectively, with 10 bases between them.

CDR3 in DNA: TGTGCCAGCAGTTACTCGATCGGGGGTGGTAATTCACCCCTCCACTTT. Protein product: CASSYSIGGGNSPLHF. V is TRBV6-5 and J is TRBJ1-6; possibly TRBD1 for D (5 bases). The CDR3 is made up of 16 amino acids. Germline CDR1 and CDR2: MNHEY and SVGAGI. V shed 0 bases and J shed 6 bases, with 12 bases lying between them.

The CDR3 sequence is CASSGLAGGLDEQYF. The CDR3 nucleotides read TGTGCCAGCAGTGGACTAGCGGGAGGGCTCGACGAGCAGTACTTC. The chain carries TRBV6-1 and TRBJ2-7; 14 bases are shared with TRBD2. The V gene's germline CDR1 is MNHNS and CDR2 SASEGT. Trimming removed 4 bases from V and 5 bases from J; junction bases left unmatched: 4. This CDR3 has 15 amino acids.

The chain employs TRBV7-3 and TRBJ1-5; D is unclear. Trimming cost V 2 bases and J 5 bases, with 7 bases left between them. The germline V gene has CDR1 SGHTA and CDR2 FQGTGA. This CDR3 comprises 13 residues. The CDR3 loop is CASSLGPDQPQHF. Here the CDR3 DNA reads TGTGCCAGCAGCTTAGGGCCAGATCAGCCCCAGCATTTT.

The CDR3 region is CASSPEIISPLHF. CDR3 DNA sequence: TGTGCCAGTAGTCCCGAGATCATTTCACCCCTCCACTTT. V and J are TRBV19 and TRBJ1-6; D call uncertain. Germline CDR1 and CDR2: LNHDA and SQIVND (reference sequence). The CDR3 spans 13 residues. V lost 5 bases and J lost 9, with 11 bases in between.

The chain employs TRBV7-6 and TRBJ2-2; D is unresolved. The V and J ends lost 1 base and 5 bases respectively, with 8 bases between them. The CDR3 totals 14 residues. Germline V gene lookup returns CDR1 SGHVS and CDR2 FNYEAQ. The CDR3 nucleotides are TGTGCCAGCAGCTTAGGGGCAGAAACCGGGGAGCTGTTTTTT. The encoded protein is CASSLGAETGELFF.

The V and J genes are TRBV7-2 and TRBJ1-1, with D perhaps matching TRBD1 (6 bases). The V and J ends lost 4 bases and 0 bases respectively, with 21 bases between them. CDR1 and CDR2 from the germline V gene are SGHTA and FQGNSA. This CDR3 has 18 amino acids. CDR3 sequence: CASSSRTGHHNMNTEAFF. CDR3 DNA: TGTGCCAGCAGCTCGAGAACGGGACACCACAACATGAACACTGAAGCTTTCTTT.

The chain links TRBV21-1 to TRBJ2-7; TRBD2 was called by the table and not checked on the DNA. TRBV21-1 is a listed pseudogene. This CDR3 has 16 amino acids. CDR3 coding DNA: TGTGCCAGCAGCGAGTCGGCCGGGAGGACTACCTACGAGCAGTACTTC. Its translation: CASSESAGRTTYEQYF.

The chain is built from TRBV6-1 and TRBJ1-5; D is ambiguous. Germline CDR1 MNHNS, CDR2 SASEGT. The CDR3 covers 14 residues. V was clipped by 1 base and J by 3 bases, with 7 bases between them. The CDR3 here is CASSEGRFNQPQHF. CDR3 coding DNA: TGTGCCAGCAGTGAAGGGAGATTCAATCAGCCCCAGCATTTT.

The rearrangement uses TRBV10-3 and TRBJ1-1; 10 nucleotides match TRBD1. With V trimmed by 4 bases and J by 1 base, 0 bases remained unmatched. Germline CDR1 ENHRY, CDR2 SYGVKD. CDR3 size: 14 residues. The CDR3 region is CAISGDRGNTEAFF. The CDR3 DNA follows: TGTGCCATCAGTGGGGACAGGGGGAACACTGAAGCTTTCTTT.

The chain is built from TRBV5-1 and TRBJ1-1; D ambiguous. The CDR3 is made up of 14 amino acids. The germline V gene encodes CDR1 SGHRS and CDR2 YFSETQ. Trimming stripped 2 bases from V and 1 base from J, with 9 bases between. The CDR3 reads CASSLTQRNTEAFF. CDR3 bases: TGCGCCAGCAGCTTAACACAGAGGAACACTGAAGCTTTCTTT.

The chain employs TRBV27 and TRBJ1-5; no definite D call. The length of the CDR3 is 15 residues. Trimming removed 2 bases at V and 1 base at J, with 9 bases between. Germline V gene data show CDR1 as MNHEY and CDR2 as SMNVEV (reference sequence). Here the CDR3 reads CASSLRTGSNQPQHF. CDR3 DNA: TGTGCCAGCAGTTTACGGACGGGGAGCAATCAGCCCCAGCATTTT.

The chain combines TRBV5-1 with TRBJ1-1; possibly TRBD1 for D (6 bases). Per the germline V gene, CDR1 is SGHRS and CDR2 is YFSETQ. This CDR3 has 14 residues. Trimming stripped 3 bases from V and 0 bases from J, with 9 bases between. Here the CDR3 reads CASSWPGVNTEAFF. DNA of the CDR3: TGCGCCAGCAGCTGGCCAGGGGTGAACACTGAAGCTTTCTTT.

The chain joins TRBV9 to TRBJ2-1, with D maybe TRBD2 (6 bases). Trimming removed 5 bases at V and 4 bases at J, with 16 bases between. Germline assignment: CDR1 SGDLS and CDR2 YYNGEE. This CDR3 is built from 15 residues. CDR3 bases: TGTGCCAGCAGTTTCCGGGACTCCCAATACAATGAGCAGTTCTTC. Translating gives CASSFRDSQYNEQFF.

J is TRBJ2-1 and V is TRBV25-1, with 8 nucleotides matching TRBD2. Germline assignment: CDR1 MGHDK and CDR2 SYGVNS. The length of the CDR3 is 16 residues. V was pared by 2 bases and J by 9 bases, with 12 bases of the junction left unmatched. The CDR3 loop reads CASSEAPGLVLGEQFF. The CDR3 region has the DNA TGTGCCAGCAGTGAAGCCCCGGGACTAGTACTCGGTGAGCAGTTCTTC.

The CDR3 loop is CASSLEGRSTGELFF. As DNA, the CDR3 is TGTGCCAGCAGCTTAGAGGGGCGTAGCACCGGGGAGCTGTTTTTT. This rearrangement joins TRBV7-9 to TRBJ2-2, with D tentatively TRBD1 (5 bases). The CDR3 contains 15 residues. The V gene's germline CDR1 is SEHNR and CDR2 FQNEAQ (reference sequence). Trimming took 1 base from V and 4 from J, leaving 10 bases between them. Based on the CDR3 plus reference TRBV7-9 and TRBJ2-2, the full variable domain is DTGVSQNPRHKITKRGQNVTFRCDPISEHNRLYWYRQTLGQGPEFLTYFQNEAQLEKSRLLSDRFSAERPKGSFSTLEIQRTEQGDSAMYLCASSLEGRSTGELFFGEGSRLTVL.

V usage is TRBV4-2 and J usage is TRBJ1-5; D unclear. Trimming cost V 0 bases and J 4 bases, with 13 bases left between them. From germline, CDR1 is LGHNA and CDR2 YNFKEQ. The CDR3 length is 16 residues. The CDR3 DNA follows: TGTGCCAGCAGCCAAGATTTATTACCGGGGAATCAGCCCCAGCATTTT. Amino acids: CASSQDLLPGNQPQHF.

The chain combines TRBV6-5 with TRBJ2-7, with 8 bases aligning to TRBD1. The CDR3 loop spans 14 amino acids. V shed 5 bases, J shed 3 bases, and the junction held 6 bases outside the gene matches. The V gene's germline CDR1 is MNHEY and CDR2 SVGAGI. As DNA, the CDR3 is TGTGCCAGCAGTCGTACGGACAGGGTCTACGAGCAGTACTTC. Residues: CASSRTDRVYEQYF.

The chain couples TRBV6-1 to TRBJ2-1; 8 bases are shared with TRBD2. The V gene end was trimmed by 2 bases and the J gene end by 4 bases; junction bases not matched to a gene: 16. CDR1 and CDR2 from the germline V gene are MNHNS and SASEGT. The CDR3 loop spans 19 amino acids. The CDR3 region has the DNA TGTGCCAGCAGTGAAATCGGGGGTTCGGCTAGCGGGCGTTACAATGAGCAGTTCTTC. This sequence encodes CASSEIGGSASGRYNEQFF.

The chain uses TRBV28 and TRBJ1-1; TRBD1 agrees at 7 bases. The germline V gene has CDR1 MDHEN and CDR2 SYDVKM. Trimming cost V 5 bases and J 7 bases; bases outside gene matches: 13. The CDR3 totals 15 residues. CDR3 coding DNA: TGTGCCAGCAGTCTCCCCGGGGGACAGATGGGTGAAGCTTTCTTT. The encoded protein is CASSLPGGQMGEAFF.

The chain uses TRBV6-4 and TRBJ1-2; TRBD1 matches 11 bases. The length of the CDR3 is 17 residues. Germline loops: CDR1 MRHNA, CDR2 SNTAGT. The V and J ends lost 5 bases and 4 bases, in that order; junction bases with no gene match: 12. The CDR3 DNA follows: TGTGCCAGCAGTCTTGCTCACTCCGGGACAGGGGGCTATGGCTACACCTTC. This sequence encodes CASSLAHSGTGGYGYTF.

The gene calls are TRBV30 and TRBJ2-7; 9 positions agree with TRBD2. The CDR3 covers 15 residues. Germline V CDR1 and CDR2: GTSNPN, SVGIG (reference sequence). Trimming cost V 4 bases and J 1 base; bases outside gene matches: 8. The CDR3 nucleotides are TGTGCCTGGACCCCGGGACTAGCTCATTCCTACGAGCAGTACTTC. Translating gives CAWTPGLAHSYEQYF.

This rearrangement joins TRBV6-1 to TRBJ2-7; TRBD1 agrees at 9 bases. The V and J ends lost 8 bases and 3 bases, in that order; junction bases with no gene match: 5. Germline CDR1 MNHNS, CDR2 SASEGT. The CDR3 runs 13 residues. The DNA of the CDR3 is TGTGCCAGCCTAGGGACAGGGATCTACGAGCAGTACTTC. Residues: CASLGTGIYEQYF.

The V call is TRBV27, the J call TRBJ2-1; D might be TRBD2 (5 bases). The germline CDR1 and CDR2 sequences are MNHEY and SMNVEV (reference sequence). This CDR3 has 15 amino acids. V was pared by 1 base and J by 7 bases, with 14 bases between. CDR3: CASSLFEGSGNEQFF. CDR3 sequence (DNA): TGTGCCAGCAGTTTATTCGAGGGCTCGGGGAATGAGCAGTTCTTC.

The V call is TRBV28, the J call TRBJ1-3; a weak D match, TRBD1 (6 bases). V was pared by 5 bases and J by 3 bases, with 14 bases between. CDR1 MDHEN and CDR2 SYDVKM come from the germline V gene. The CDR3 contains 15 residues. The CDR3 DNA follows: TGTGCCAGCAGTGAAACCGGGACATATGGAAACACCATATATTTT. Amino acids: CASSETGTYGNTIYF.

V and J are TRBV10-3 and TRBJ2-1, with 9 bases matching TRBD1. Trimming removed 11 bases from V and 3 bases from J; junction bases left unmatched: 8. The CDR3 spans 14 residues. The V gene's germline CDR1 is ENHRY and CDR2 SYGVKD. CDR3 bases: TGTGCCGTCGGGGACAGGGAATACTACAATGAGCAGTTCTTC. Protein: CAVGDREYYNEQFF.

The rearrangement joins TRBV4-1 to TRBJ2-1; TRBD2 matches at 8 bases. The germline V gene has CDR1 MGHRA and CDR2 YSYEKL. CDR3 length: 20 residues. After removal of 0 bases from V and 7 bases from J, the junction contained 20 bases not matched to a gene. CDR3 sequence: CASSQDRPGRAAEPKNEQFF. Written as DNA, the CDR3 is TGCGCCAGCAGCCAAGATCGCCCCGGGAGGGCCGCGGAGCCCAAAAATGAGCAGTTCTTC.

The J gene is TRBJ2-3, the V gene TRBV4-2; 8 bases fit TRBD1. Trimming cost V 4 bases and J 4 bases; bases outside gene matches: 7. The CDR3 loop spans 15 amino acids. Germline loops: CDR1 LGHNA, CDR2 YNFKEQ. The CDR3 DNA reads TGTGCCAGCAGCCGGGAAGGACAGGGCGCAGATACGCAGTATTTT. Protein: CASSREGQGADTQYF.